The 25 T cell receptor beta chains listed next were all sequenced from one sample in a study of OX40 agonist ivuxolimab in advanced cancers. The repertoire was sequenced with immunoSEQ multiplex PCR; TCRdb's copy has only in-frame clones and lacks some. The table records about 38,000 clones, around four fifths of them present only once. Sample: CD4+ or CD8+ T cells sorted from blood, taken in a trial of the OX40 agonist ivuxolimab. These receptor sequences come from an adult with an advanced solid tumor such as melanoma, head and neck, liver or kidney cancer.

The chain combines TRBV5-1 with TRBJ2-1; D is undetermined. CDR1 SGHRS and CDR2 YFSETQ come from the germline V gene. Trimming took off 0 bases at V and 10 bases at J, with 8 bases between the two ends. This CDR3 has 12 residues. CDR3 in amino acids: CASSLVGPEQFF. The DNA of the CDR3 is TGCGCCAGCAGCTTGGTTGGGCCAGAGCAGTTCTTC.

Comment on this clone: Within the sample, other DNA sequences also encode this same CDR3. This chain connects TRBV7-9 to TRBJ2-1; D ambiguous. CDR3 size: 13 residues. V lost 1 base, J lost 4 bases, and 5 bases lay in between. Looked up from germline, CDR1 is SEHNR and CDR2 is FQNEAQ (reference sequence). In nucleotides, the CDR3 is TGTGCCAGCAGCTTAGGACTTTACAATGAGCAGTTCTTC. This gives the protein CASSLGLYNEQFF.

The chain uses TRBV25-1 and TRBJ2-3; 7 bases are shared with TRBD2. The trim removed 3 bases at V and 7 bases at J, leaving 10 bases unmatched. CDR1 and CDR2 from the germline V gene are MGHDK and SYGVNS. This CDR3 is built from 15 residues. The CDR3: CASSDGGTITNTQYF. CDR3 sequence (DNA): TGTGCCAGCAGTGACGGAGGGACTATCACTAATACGCAGTATTTT. Looking up the rest from reference TRBV25-1 and TRBJ2-3 gives the full variable domain: EADIYQTPRYLVIGTGKKITLECSQTMGHDKMYWYQQDPGMELHLIHYSYGVNSTEKGDLSSESTVSRIRTEHFPLTLESARPSHTSQYLCASSDGGTITNTQYFGPGTRLTVL.

The chain carries TRBV6-1 and TRBJ1-2; a weak D match, TRBD1 (5 bases). V lost 6 bases, J lost 8 bases, and 13 bases lay in between. The CDR3 sequence is 12 residues long. Per germline, CDR1 MNHNS and CDR2 SASEGT. For the CDR3, the DNA is TGTGCCAGCAGCGAAACAGGCTACGGCTACACCTTC. Its protein is CASSETGYGYTF.

This rearrangement joins TRBV27 to TRBJ2-6, with TRBD2 as a possible D gene (6 bases). Trimming took 5 bases from V and 0 from J, leaving 17 bases between them. This CDR3 spans 18 amino acids. CDR1 is MNHEY and CDR2 is SMNVEV in the germline V gene (reference sequence). CDR3: CASSQRGGPSSGANVLTF. CDR3 sequence (DNA): TGTGCCAGCAGTCAGAGGGGAGGTCCGAGCTCTGGGGCCAACGTCCTGACTTTC.

The chain has TRBV2 and TRBJ2-1, with D maybe TRBD2 (6 bases). Between the trimmed V and J ends, which lost 6 bases and 0 bases, there was a span of 12 bases. The CDR3 is made up of 15 amino acids. Looked up from germline, CDR1 is SNHLY and CDR2 is FYNNEI. CDR3 loop: CASRARGSSYNEQFF. The CDR3 DNA reads TGTGCCAGCAGGGCGCGGGGCAGCTCCTACAATGAGCAGTTCTTC. Full variable domain (outside the CDR3, taken from reference TRBV2 and TRBJ2-1): EPEVTQTPSHQVTQMGQEVILRCVPISNHLYFYWYRQILGQKVEFLVSFYNNEISEKSEIFDDQFSVERPDGSNFTLKIRSTKLEDSAMYFCASRARGSSYNEQFFGPGTRLTVL.

The V gene is TRBV7-2, the J gene TRBJ2-5, with TRBD2 matching 10 bases. Per the germline V gene, CDR1 is SGHTA and CDR2 is FQGNSA. V was pared by 5 bases and J by 5 bases, with 5 bases of the junction left unmatched. The CDR3 sequence is 14 residues long. The CDR3 sequence is CASSGAGGLETQYF. The CDR3, as DNA: TGTGCCAGCAGCGGAGCGGGGGGGCTGGAGACCCAGTACTTC.

J is TRBJ1-1 and V is TRBV5-6; D ambiguous. Germline CDR1 reads SGHDT; CDR2 reads YYEEEE. This CDR3 spans 17 amino acids. Trimming took off 0 bases at V and 0 bases at J, with 15 bases between the two ends. In DNA form, the CDR3 reads TGTGCCAGCAGCTTGGAAAGTAACGGCTTAATGAACACTGAAGCTTTCTTT. Translating gives CASSLESNGLMNTEAFF. Filled out from reference TRBV5-6 and TRBJ1-1, the complete variable domain reads DAGVTQSPTHLIKTRGQQVTLRCSPKSGHDTVSWYQQALGQGPQFIFQYYEEEERQRGNFPDRFSGHQFPNYSSELNVNALLLGDSALYLCASSLESNGLMNTEAFFGQGTRLTVV.

The chain has TRBV6-5 and TRBJ1-5; 7 bases are shared with TRBD1. The germline CDR1 and CDR2 sequences are MNHEY and SVGAGI. V was pared by 6 bases and J by 1 base, with 6 bases of the junction left unmatched. The CDR3 sequence is 15 residues long. The CDR3, as DNA: TGTGCCAGCAGCCTTTACAGGGGAAGCAATCAGCCCCAGCATTTT. It is translated as CASSLYRGSNQPQHF.

V gene TRBV5-1 combines with J gene TRBJ2-1; D perhaps matches TRBD1 (6 bases). This CDR3 contains 16 residues. Germline V CDR1 and CDR2: SGHRS, YFSETQ. Trimming took off 4 bases at V and 3 bases at J, with 17 bases between the two ends. CDR3 loop: CASSRDRTGSYNEQFF. CDR3 DNA: TGCGCCAGCAGCAGAGACAGGACGGGGAGCTACAATGAGCAGTTCTTC.

The genes are TRBV12-2 and TRBJ1-2. TRBV12-2 is marked as a pseudogene. CDR3 length: 13 residues. The CDR3: CASRLSENYGYTF. DNA of the CDR3: TGTGCAAGTCGCTTATCAGAGAACTATGGCTACACCTTC.

This clone was seen just once. The rearrangement uses TRBV19 and TRBJ1-3; D unresolved. The germline V gene encodes CDR1 LNHDA and CDR2 SQIVND (reference sequence). V dropped 2 bases and J dropped 0 bases, with 5 bases sitting between them. The CDR3 contains 14 residues. The CDR3 DNA reads TGTGCCAGTAGTATACAGAACTCTGGAAACACCATATATTTT. Its translation: CASSIQNSGNTIYF.

The chain combines TRBV18 with TRBJ1-3; D not certain. Germline assignment: CDR1 KGHSH and CDR2 LQKENI. The length of the CDR3 is 17 residues. Trimming removed 2 bases from V and 0 bases from J, with 14 bases in between. The CDR3 loop is CASSPSYSPISGNTIYF. Here the CDR3 DNA reads TGTGCCAGCTCACCATCGTACAGTCCTATCTCTGGAAACACCATATATTTT. Complete variable domain (other parts from reference TRBV18 and TRBJ1-3): NAGVMQNPRHLVRRRGQEARLRCSPMKGHSHVYWYRQLPEEGLKFMVYLQKENIIDESGMPKERFSAEFPKEGPSILRIQQVVRGDSAAYFCASSPSYSPISGNTIYFGEGSWLTVV.

This clone was observed a single time. V and J are TRBV9 and TRBJ1-5; unclear D gene. The germline V gene has CDR1 SGDLS and CDR2 YYNGEE. The CDR3 sequence is 14 residues long. V lost 0 bases to trimming and J lost 1 base, with 5 bases between them. The chain's CDR3 is CASSVDGSNQPQHF. CDR3 DNA: TGTGCCAGCAGCGTAGATGGAAGCAATCAGCCCCAGCATTTT.

The sample holds one count of this clone. V gene TRBV5-6 combines with J gene TRBJ1-1; maybe TRBD1 (6 bases). The germline CDR1 and CDR2 sequences are SGHDT and YYEEEE. The CDR3 totals 16 residues. The ends were cut back, 3 bases at V and 1 base at J, with 16 bases in the middle. The CDR3 DNA reads TGTGCCAGCAGCTGGGGCCCGGGGGCAGCGAACACTGAAGCTTTCTTT. Protein product: CASSWGPGAANTEAFF.

The CDR3 DNA follows: TGCAGCGTCGCGGGACAGGGGCATCAGCCCCAGCATTTT. It specifies CSVAGQGHQPQHF. The chain joins TRBV29-1 to TRBJ1-5; 10 nucleotides align to TRBD1. The CDR3 runs to 13 residues. V was pared by 6 bases and J by 5 bases, with 4 bases of the junction left unmatched. Germline V gene data show CDR1 as SQVTM and CDR2 as ANQGSEA.

The V and J genes are TRBV28 and TRBJ1-6; D is ambiguous. The germline gives CDR1 MDHEN, CDR2 SYDVKM. V dropped 1 base and J dropped 8 bases, with 3 bases sitting between them. The CDR3 sequence is 12 residues long. The CDR3 reads CASSLFDSPLHF. The DNA for the CDR3 is TGTGCCAGCAGTTTATTTGATTCACCCCTCCACTTT.

As concerns this clone: The CDR3 does not end in the conserved phenylalanine or tryptophan, so this is likely a read error. The chain employs TRBV19 and TRBJ1-1, with a weak D call TRBD1 (5 bases). This CDR3 comprises 12 residues. The germline V and J ends were trimmed by 8 bases and 0 bases, with 7 bases remaining between them. From germline, CDR1 is LNHDA and CDR2 SQIVND (reference sequence). The CDR3 protein is CASQGMNTEAFL. The DNA of the CDR3 is TGTGCCAGTCAGGGAATGAACACTGAAGCTTTCCTT.

The chain couples TRBV10-3 to TRBJ2-5; D may be TRBD1 or TRBD2 (5 bases each). Germline CDR1 and CDR2: ENHRY and SYGVKD. V shed 3 bases and J shed 0 bases, with 20 bases lying between them. This CDR3 comprises 18 residues. As DNA, the CDR3 is TGTGCCATCAGTGATCCTAGTGCTGGGGGTTCGTACCAAGAGACCCAGTACTTC. Translated: CAISDPSAGGSYQETQYF.

This chain joins TRBV19 and TRBJ2-5, with a possible D match to TRBD2 (5 bases). The ends were cut back, 1 base at V and 5 bases at J, with 8 bases in the middle. CDR1 and CDR2 from the germline V gene are LNHDA and SQIVND (reference sequence). This CDR3 has 13 amino acids. The CDR3 nucleotides read TGTGCCAGTAGTATAGGGGAGAGGGAGACCCAGTACTTC. Protein product: CASSIGERETQYF.

J is TRBJ2-3 and V is TRBV5-6; D gene ambiguous. V was pared by 1 base and J by 6 bases, with 3 bases between. Germline CDR1 is SGHDT and CDR2 is YYEEEE. The length of the CDR3 is 11 residues. The chain's CDR3 is CASSLRDTQYF. The DNA of the CDR3 is TGTGCCAGCAGCTTGAGGGATACGCAGTATTTT.

The chain recombines TRBV11-3 with TRBJ1-2; D gene uncertain. This CDR3 is 15 amino acids long. Trimming pared 5 bases from V and 0 bases from J, leaving 13 bases between. From germline, CDR1 is SGHNT and CDR2 YENEEA. As DNA, the CDR3 is TGTGCCAGCAGCCAAGAATTATGGGCTAACTATGGCTACACCTTC. Amino acid sequence: CASSQELWANYGYTF.

The chain employs TRBV19 and TRBJ1-2; D not resolved. This CDR3 region has 11 residues. V lost 6 bases and J 0 bases, leaving 2 bases between the germline ends. Germline assignment: CDR1 LNHDA and CDR2 SQIVND (reference sequence). CDR3 region: CASSANYGYTF. The CDR3 DNA is TGTGCCAGTAGCGCTAACTATGGCTACACCTTC. Based on the CDR3 plus reference TRBV19 and TRBJ1-2, the full variable domain is DGGITQSPKYLFRKEGQNVTLSCEQNLNHDAMYWYRQDPGQGLRLIYYSQIVNDFQKGDIAEGYSVSREKKESFPLTVTSAQKNPTAFYLCASSANYGYTFGSGTRLTVV.

The sample holds a few counts of this clone. This chain joins TRBV19 and TRBJ2-3; the D gene is possibly TRBD1 (6 bases). The germline gives CDR1 LNHDA, CDR2 SQIVND (reference sequence). V was pared by 5 bases and J by 0 bases, with 12 bases between. The CDR3 has 15 amino acids. The CDR3 protein is CASSGSGASTDTQYF. The CDR3 DNA reads TGTGCCAGTAGTGGGTCAGGGGCTAGCACAGATACGCAGTATTTT.

J is TRBJ2-6 and V is TRBV27, with D unclear. This CDR3 contains 18 residues. The germline gives CDR1 MNHEY, CDR2 SMNVEV (reference sequence). Deletions cut 3 bases from V and 0 bases from J, with 15 bases between. The CDR3 region is CASSLGFIRTSGANVLTF. Written as DNA, the CDR3 is TGTGCCAGCAGTTTGGGTTTCATACGGACCTCTGGGGCCAACGTCCTGACTTTC.